Listed below are T cell receptor beta chains from one sample, sequenced in a study of response to subunit inactivated influenza vaccine. TCRdb analysed the RT-PCR reads with MiXCR anew, one entry per CDR3 protein. The table has 650,000 to 800,000 distinct CDR3 sequences, less than 20% seen once; the top ten hold approximately 11%. Material: PBMCs from blood, obtained around 5 days after vaccination. These receptors came from a middle-aged man who received an inactivated influenza vaccine. The CDR3 runs from the conserved cysteine through the conserved F or W. Each record gives: V gene, clone size, D gene, J gene, CDR3 DNA, CDR3 protein. A D gene is named only where the DNA matches it firmly. Not all rows give a size; the values are once, few, many and, for expanded clones, a class.

V gene: TRBV5-1; clone size: few; D gene: TRBD1; J gene: TRBJ2-5; CDR3 DNA: TGCGCCAGCAGCTTGGGTTATACAGGGGTGGAGGAGACCCAGTACTTC; CDR3 protein: CASSLGYTGVEETQYF
V gene: TRBV12-3/TRBV12-4; clone size: many; D gene: -; J gene: TRBJ1-5; CDR3 DNA: TGTGCCAGCAGTTTCGACGGAAGCAATCAGCCCCAGCATTTT; CDR3 protein: CASSFDGSNQPQHF
V gene: TRBV4-1; clone size: -; D gene: TRBD1; J gene: TRBJ1-2; CDR3 DNA: TGCGCCAGCAGCCTACAAGGGACAGGGGTGTATGGCTACACCTTC; CDR3 protein: CASSLQGTGVYGYTF
V gene: TRBV4-1; clone size: -; D gene: -; J gene: TRBJ2-7; CDR3 DNA: TGCGCCAGCAGCCAAGAGGCACCCCTCGGAGGGGGCCCTTCCTACGAGCAGTACTTC; CDR3 protein: CASSQEAPLGGGPSYEQYF
V gene: TRBV9; clone size: few; D gene: TRBD2; J gene: TRBJ2-3; CDR3 DNA: TGTGCCAGCAGCGGAACTAGCGGGTACACAGATACGCAGTATTTT; CDR3 protein: CASSGTSGYTDTQYF
V gene: TRBV4-3; clone size: many; D gene: -; J gene: TRBJ2-7; CDR3 DNA: TGCGCCAGCAGCCAAGGCGGATCAGAGCAGTACTTC; CDR3 protein: CASSQGGSEQYF
V gene: TRBV10-3; clone size: -; D gene: TRBD1; J gene: TRBJ2-2; CDR3 DNA: TGTGCCATCAGTGAAGGGGACAGGGGGCGTGGCACCGGGGAGCTGTTTTTT; CDR3 protein: CAISEGDRGRGTGELFF
V gene: TRBV10-1; clone size: few; D gene: -; J gene: TRBJ2-1; CDR3 DNA: TGCGCCAGCAGTGAGTCGGTTGGATCCAATGAGCAGTTCTTC; CDR3 protein: CASSESVGSNEQFF
V gene: TRBV9; clone size: few; D gene: -; J gene: TRBJ2-1; CDR3 DNA: TGTGCCAGCAGCGTAGAGGCTAGCAGAACCTACAATGAGCAGTTCTTC; CDR3 protein: CASSVEASRTYNEQFF
V gene: TRBV4-1; clone size: -; D gene: -; J gene: TRBJ1-5; CDR3 DNA: TGCGCCAGCAGCCAGGGCAACTTCCGGGACTACGATCAGCCCCAGCATTTT; CDR3 protein: CASSQGNFRDYDQPQHF
V gene: TRBV20-1; clone size: few; D gene: TRBD2; J gene: TRBJ2-3; CDR3 DNA: TGCAGTGCTAGGTCGGGAGGGCGCACAGATACGCAGTATTTT; CDR3 protein: CSARSGGRTDTQYF
V gene: TRBV30; clone size: -; D gene: -; J gene: TRBJ2-3; CDR3 DNA: TGTGCCTGGAGTATCAGTGGCAACACAGATACGCAGTATTTT; CDR3 protein: CAWSISGNTDTQYF
V gene: TRBV20-1; clone size: -; D gene: TRBD1; J gene: TRBJ1-2; CDR3 DNA: TGCAGTGCTAGACCTTGGACAGGGGTGGTCGGCTACACCTTC; CDR3 protein: CSARPWTGVVGYTF
V gene: TRBV2; clone size: -; D gene: TRBD1; J gene: TRBJ2-7; CDR3 DNA: TGTGCCAGCAGTGTTTCCGGGACAGGGGGTTACGAGCAGTACTTC; CDR3 protein: CASSVSGTGGYEQYF